This record covers a single T cell receptor (beta chain). Its antigen is not known. Here immunoSEQ multiplex PCR was the method, and the copy in TCRdb shows in-frame clones only, minus some. The table shows about 75,000 clones, with approximately 80% occurring only once. The CDR3 totals 15 residues. V was trimmed by 1 base and J by 6 bases, leaving 12 bases between them. The V gene's germline CDR1 is LNHDA and CDR2 SQIVND (reference sequence). This sample is drawn from a study of T cell clones after liver transplantation. Study overall: Graft-donor-reactive sequences were compared with third-party-reactive TCRbeta sequences from pre-transplant mixed lymphocyte reactions. Subjects received no induction therapy and standard immunosuppression until randomization at 12-24 months post-transplant.

Study-wide results and limits: Post-transplant time points were not standardized, so conclusions are preliminary.

This sequence was found in a human patient who received a liver transplant. Some of the T cells might come from the graft donor. The genes are TRBV19 and TRBJ1-4; weak D call: TRBD1 (6 bases). The source was CD4+ T cells from blood, collected less than 50 months after liver transplant. CDR3 nucleotides: TGTGCCAGTAGTATAGTCTACAGGGTTGATGAAAAACTGTTTTTT. It codes for CASSIVYRVDEKLFF. The full variable domain, with the rest looked up from reference TRBV19 and TRBJ1-4, is DGGITQSPKYLFRKEGQNVTLSCEQNLNHDAMYWYRQDPGQGLRLIYYSQIVNDFQKGDIAEGYSVSREKKESFPLTVTSAQKNPTAFYLCASSIVYRVDEKLFFGSGTQLSVL.